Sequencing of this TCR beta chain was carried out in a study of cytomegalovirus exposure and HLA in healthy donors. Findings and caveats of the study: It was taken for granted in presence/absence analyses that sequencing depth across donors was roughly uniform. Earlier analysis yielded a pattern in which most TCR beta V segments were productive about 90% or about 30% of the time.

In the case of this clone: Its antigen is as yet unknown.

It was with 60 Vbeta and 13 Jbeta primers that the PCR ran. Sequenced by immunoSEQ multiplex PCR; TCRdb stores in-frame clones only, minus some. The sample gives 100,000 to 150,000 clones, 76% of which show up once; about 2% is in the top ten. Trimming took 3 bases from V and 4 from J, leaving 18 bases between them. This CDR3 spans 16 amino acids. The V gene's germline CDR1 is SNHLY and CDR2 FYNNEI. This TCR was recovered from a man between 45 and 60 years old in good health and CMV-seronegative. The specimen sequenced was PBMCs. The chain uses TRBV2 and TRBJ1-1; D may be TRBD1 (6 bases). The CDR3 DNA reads TGTGCCAGCAGTGACGGGACCGACAGGCTGGTCACTGAAGCTTTCTTT. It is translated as CASSDGTDRLVTEAFF.